The present T cell receptor beta chain was sequenced within a study of blood T cell repertoires in COVID-19. Overall study: T cells, B-cell-depleted T cells, or PBMCs provided the cDNA or gDNA that served as material.

Authors' data handling: Scientists estimated how many nucleated cells there were by amplifying reference gene primers. Method: immunoSEQ multiplex PCR; TCRdb's copy keeps in-frame clones and lacks some. Clone size and V and J calls were adopted from that table, with D and trimming inferred from the DNA. The repertoire holds roughly 120,000 clones, 70% to 90% seen once, with approximately 3.6% in the top ten. This CDR3 has 16 residues. Per germline, CDR1 SEHNR and CDR2 FQNEAQ (reference sequence). Germline trimming cut 5 bases from V and 5 bases from J; bases unmatched to any gene: 6. The chain combines TRBV7-9 with TRBJ2-1; 13 nucleotides line up with TRBD2. The receptor's source is a man aged 40-49 years with acute or convalescent COVID-19. Sequencing used peripheral blood. CDR3 nucleotide sequence: TGTGCCAGCAGCCGCAGTACTAGCGGGGGGGACAATGAGCAGTTCTTC. Protein: CASSRSTSGGDNEQFF.